These 11 T cell receptor beta chains originate from one sample sequenced in a study of blood T cell repertoires in COVID-19. Some clones are missing from TCRdb's copy, which holds only in-frame ones; the method was immunoSEQ multiplex PCR. There are more than 120,000 clones in the sample; roughly nine tenths occur only once, and about 1.5% lies in the top ten. The sequencing sample was made of peripheral blood. The source is a human donor in a cohort sampled during active COVID-19.

This chain uses TRBV24-1 with TRBJ1-5; D not resolved. CDR1 and CDR2 from the germline V gene are KGHDR and SFDVKD. The CDR3 loop spans 12 amino acids. Trimming stripped 4 bases from V and 9 bases from J, with 9 bases between. CDR3 protein: CATSDPGGPQHF. DNA of the CDR3: TGTGCCACCAGTGACCCGGGTGGGCCCCAGCATTTT.

This chain connects TRBV10-2 to TRBJ2-7; no clear D. CDR1 and CDR2 from the germline V gene are WSHSY and SAAADI. This CDR3 contains 13 residues. V shed 0 bases and J shed 3 bases, with 6 bases lying between them. CDR3 sequence (DNA): TGCGCCAGCAGTGAGTCGGCCATCTACGAGCAGTACTTC. Translation gives CASSESAIYEQYF.

V gene TRBV3-1 (or the pseudogene TRBV3-2) combines with J gene TRBJ2-2, with D tentatively TRBD2 (5 bases). Germline V gene lookup returns CDR1 LGHDT and CDR2 YNNKEL (reference sequence). The length of the CDR3 is 14 residues. The V gene lost 0 bases and the J gene lost 4 bases, with 6 bases spanning the gap. The CDR3 sequence is CASSQDEGTGELFF. DNA for the CDR3: TGTGCCAGCAGCCAAGATGAGGGCACCGGGGAGCTGTTTTTT.

The chain is built from TRBV29-1 and TRBJ2-7; TRBD1 aligns across 8 bases. The CDR3 runs 13 residues. CDR1 is SQVTM, CDR2 ANQGSEA, per germline. Losses at the gene ends were 7 bases for V and 0 bases for J; bases not matched to a gene: 5. CDR3 sequence: CSARGQVSYEQYF. In DNA, the CDR3 is TGCAGCGCGAGGGGACAGGTCTCCTACGAGCAGTACTTC.

The genes are TRBV9 and TRBJ1-4; possibly TRBD1 for D (5 bases). V was shortened by 4 bases and J by 8 bases, with 24 bases between the two germline ends. This CDR3 contains 17 residues. CDR1 and CDR2 from the germline V gene are SGDLS and YYNGEE. DNA of the CDR3: TGTGCCAGCAGCCTTAGGGGCCGGTTGGTTGATTCCGAAAAACTGTTTTTT. This translates into CASSLRGRLVDSEKLFF.

This clone occurred once. The CDR3 DNA is TGCAGCGTGGCGAAGACAGGGGGCGCTTCCGAGACCCAGTACTTC. Translated: CSVAKTGGASETQYF. The rearrangement uses TRBV29-1 and TRBJ2-5; 10 nucleotides agree with TRBD1. Per the germline V gene, CDR1 is SQVTM and CDR2 is ANQGSEA. The junction had 12 bases not matched to a gene; V was cut back by 6 bases and J by 5 bases. CDR3 length equals 15 residues.

V gene TRBV6-5 combines with J gene TRBJ2-1, with a weak D call TRBD2 (6 bases). In germline, CDR1 is MNHEY, CDR2 SVGAGI. There are 12 residues in the CDR3. Between the trimmed V and J ends, which lost 0 bases and 9 bases, there was a span of 6 bases. The DNA for the CDR3 is TGTGCCAGCAGTTACTCGGGACTTGAGCAGTTCTTC. It codes for CASSYSGLEQFF.

The chain is built from TRBV6-2 or TRBV6-3 and TRBJ1-1; D unresolved. CDR1 is MNHEY, CDR2 SVGEGT, per germline. The CDR3 has 16 residues. V shed 0 bases and J shed 0 bases, with 11 bases lying between them. CDR3 DNA: TGTGCCAGCAGTTACTCGAGATCCACCTTGAACACTGAAGCTTTCTTT. It specifies CASSYSRSTLNTEAFF.

This chain links TRBV30 with TRBJ2-7, with no clear D. Trimming left V 0 bases short and J 0 bases short, with 6 bases between. Germline CDR1 and CDR2: GTSNPN and SVGIG (reference sequence). The CDR3 extends over 13 amino acids. The CDR3 spells CAWSVGSSYEQYF. The CDR3 nucleotides read TGTGCCTGGAGTGTTGGCAGCTCCTACGAGCAGTACTTC.

The gene calls are TRBV5-1 and TRBJ1-1; TRBD1 matches 8 bases. Unmatched junction bases numbered 6, after V lost 4 bases and J lost 1 base. The CDR3 has 15 residues. Germline V gives CDR1 SGHRS, CDR2 YFSETQ. CDR3 protein: CASSIGQGTNTEAFF. The CDR3 nucleotides read TGCGCCAGCAGCATCGGACAGGGAACGAACACTGAAGCTTTCTTT.

The V and J genes are TRBV5-4 and TRBJ1-6; 7 bases are shared with TRBD1. The V segment lost 3 bases and the J segment 7 bases; nucleotides outside the gene matches: 10. The germline CDR1 and CDR2 sequences are SGHNT and YYREEE (reference sequence). The CDR3 is 16 residues long. CDR3 region: CASSSLRQGGNSPLHF. DNA for the CDR3: TGTGCCAGCAGCTCCCTAAGACAGGGAGGAAATTCACCCCTCCACTTT.